This TCR beta chain was identified during a study of T cell changes during pregnancy in multiple sclerosis. Profiled with immunoSEQ multiplex PCR; TCRdb holds only in-frame clones, not every one. The data hold 90,000 to 130,000 clones, with about 90% observed a single time. Trimming took 3 bases from V and 5 from J, leaving 11 bases between them. This CDR3 contains 12 residues. From germline, CDR1 is GTSNPN and CDR2 SVGIG (reference sequence). Sequenced here: peripheral blood, sampled in the third trimester of pregnancy. This TCR was sampled from a female donor with multiple sclerosis, enrolled in a pregnancy study. The gene calls are TRBV30 and TRBJ2-7; D remains unclear. Written as DNA, the CDR3 is TGTGCCTGGAGCCCCAGGAACCACGAGCAGTACTTC. This encodes CAWSPRNHEQYF.